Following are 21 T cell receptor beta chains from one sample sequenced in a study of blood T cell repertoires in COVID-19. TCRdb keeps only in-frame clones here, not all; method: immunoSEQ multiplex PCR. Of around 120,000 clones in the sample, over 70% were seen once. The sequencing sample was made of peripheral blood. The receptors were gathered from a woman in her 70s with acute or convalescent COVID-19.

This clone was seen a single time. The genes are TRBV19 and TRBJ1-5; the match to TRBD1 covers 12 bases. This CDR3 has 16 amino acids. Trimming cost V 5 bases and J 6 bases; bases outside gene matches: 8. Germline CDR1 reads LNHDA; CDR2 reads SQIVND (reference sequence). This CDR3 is CASSYTGTGGFQPQHF. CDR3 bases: TGTGCCAGTAGTTACACCGGGACAGGGGGCTTTCAGCCCCAGCATTTT.

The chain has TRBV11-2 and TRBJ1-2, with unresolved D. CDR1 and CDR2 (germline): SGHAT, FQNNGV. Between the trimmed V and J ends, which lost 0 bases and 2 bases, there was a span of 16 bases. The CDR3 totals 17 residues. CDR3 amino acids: CASSLEGRPVMNYGYTF. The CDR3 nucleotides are TGTGCCAGCAGCTTAGAAGGCAGGCCGGTAATGAACTATGGCTACACCTTC.

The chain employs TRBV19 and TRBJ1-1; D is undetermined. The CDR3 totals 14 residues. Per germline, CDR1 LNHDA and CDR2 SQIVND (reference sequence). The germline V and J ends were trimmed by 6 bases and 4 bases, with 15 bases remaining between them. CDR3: CASSTDGVATEAFF. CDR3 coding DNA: TGTGCCAGTAGCACGGACGGGGTGGCCACTGAAGCTTTCTTT.

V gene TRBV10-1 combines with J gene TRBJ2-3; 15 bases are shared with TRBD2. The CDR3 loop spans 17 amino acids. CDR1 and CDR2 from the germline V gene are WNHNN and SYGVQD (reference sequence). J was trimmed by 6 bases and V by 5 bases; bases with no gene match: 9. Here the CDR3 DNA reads TGCGCCAGCAGTAATGGGGGACTAGCGGGGGGTCTGGATACGCAGTATTTT. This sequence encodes CASSNGGLAGGLDTQYF.

The CDR3 is CASSPGLAGGYEQYF. Here the CDR3 DNA reads TGTGCCAGCAGCCCAGGACTAGCGGGGGGCTACGAGCAGTACTTC. The V and J genes are TRBV5-4 and TRBJ2-7; 14 bases are a match to TRBD2. J lost 3 bases, V lost 4 bases, and 3 bases had no gene match. The CDR3 runs to 15 residues. Per germline, CDR1 SGHNT and CDR2 YYREEE (reference sequence).

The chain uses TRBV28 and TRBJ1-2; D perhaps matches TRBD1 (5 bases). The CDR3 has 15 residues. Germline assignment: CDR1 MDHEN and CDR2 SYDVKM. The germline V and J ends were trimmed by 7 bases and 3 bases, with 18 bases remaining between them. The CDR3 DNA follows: TGTGCCAGCACTCACCCCTCGCCAGGGCACTATGGCTACACCTTC. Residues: CASTHPSPGHYGYTF.

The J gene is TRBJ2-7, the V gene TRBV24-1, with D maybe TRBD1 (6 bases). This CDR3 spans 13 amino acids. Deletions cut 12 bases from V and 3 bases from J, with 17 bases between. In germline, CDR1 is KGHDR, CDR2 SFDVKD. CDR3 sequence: CASGEGTSYEQYF. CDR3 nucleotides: TGTGCCTCGGGCGAGGGGACAAGCTACGAGCAGTACTTC.

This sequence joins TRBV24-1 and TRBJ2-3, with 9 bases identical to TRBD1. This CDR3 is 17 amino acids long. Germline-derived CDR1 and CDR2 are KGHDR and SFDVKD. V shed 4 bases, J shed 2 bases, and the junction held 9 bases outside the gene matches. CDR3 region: CATSESPGQGYTDTQYF. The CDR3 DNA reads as TGTGCCACCAGTGAATCACCGGGACAGGGTTACACAGATACGCAGTATTTT.

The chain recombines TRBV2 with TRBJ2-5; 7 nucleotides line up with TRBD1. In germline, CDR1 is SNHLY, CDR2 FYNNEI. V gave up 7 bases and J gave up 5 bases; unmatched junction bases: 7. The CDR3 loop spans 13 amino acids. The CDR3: CASKRTGQETQYF. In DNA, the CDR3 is TGTGCCAGCAAAAGGACAGGCCAGGAGACCCAGTACTTC. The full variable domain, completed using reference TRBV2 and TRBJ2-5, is EPEVTQTPSHQVTQMGQEVILRCVPISNHLYFYWYRQILGQKVEFLVSFYNNEISEKSEIFDDQFSVERPDGSNFTLKIRSTKLEDSAMYFCASKRTGQETQYFGPGTRLLVL.

The CDR3 protein is CAWRSRGRNWNEQFF. The DNA for the CDR3 is TGTGCCTGGAGGTCCCGGGGAAGGAATTGGAATGAGCAGTTCTTC. The rearrangement uses TRBV30 and TRBJ2-1, with a weak D call TRBD2 (5 bases). Germline V CDR1 and CDR2: GTSNPN, SVGIG (reference sequence). This CDR3 comprises 15 residues. Trimming stripped 3 bases from V and 7 bases from J, with 19 bases between.

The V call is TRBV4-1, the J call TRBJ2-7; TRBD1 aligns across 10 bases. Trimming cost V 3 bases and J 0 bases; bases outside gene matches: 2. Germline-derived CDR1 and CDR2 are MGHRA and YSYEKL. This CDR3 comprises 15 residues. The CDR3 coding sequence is TGCGCCAGCAGCCACCGGGACAGGGGCTCCTACGAGCAGTACTTC. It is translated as CASSHRDRGSYEQYF.

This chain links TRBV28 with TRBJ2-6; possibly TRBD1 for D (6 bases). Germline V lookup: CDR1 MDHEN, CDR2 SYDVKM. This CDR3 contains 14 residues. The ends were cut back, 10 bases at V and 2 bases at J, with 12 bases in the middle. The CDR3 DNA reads TGTGCCACCATAGAGGGGGCTGGGGCCAACGTCCTGACTTTC. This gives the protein CATIEGAGANVLTF.

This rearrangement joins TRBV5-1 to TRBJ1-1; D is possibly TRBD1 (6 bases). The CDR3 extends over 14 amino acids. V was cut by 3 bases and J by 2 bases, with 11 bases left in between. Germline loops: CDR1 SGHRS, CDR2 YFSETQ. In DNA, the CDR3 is TGCGCCAGCAGCTCTCAGGGGCCTAACACTGAAGCTTTCTTT. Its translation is CASSSQGPNTEAFF.

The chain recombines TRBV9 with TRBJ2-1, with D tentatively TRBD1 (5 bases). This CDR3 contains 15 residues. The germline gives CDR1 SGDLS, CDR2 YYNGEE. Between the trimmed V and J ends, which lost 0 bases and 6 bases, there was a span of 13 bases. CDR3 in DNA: TGTGCCAGCAGCGTAGAGCAGGGTGGATTCAATGAGCAGTTCTTC. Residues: CASSVEQGGFNEQFF.

The CDR3 reads CASSVGTENTEAFF. The CDR3 bases are TGTGCCAGCAGCGTAGGGACAGAGAACACTGAAGCTTTCTTT. The chain has TRBV9 and TRBJ1-1; the D gene is possibly TRBD1 (6 bases). Germline assignment: CDR1 SGDLS and CDR2 YYNGEE. V lost 0 bases, J lost 1 base, and 7 bases lay in between. The CDR3 spans 14 residues.

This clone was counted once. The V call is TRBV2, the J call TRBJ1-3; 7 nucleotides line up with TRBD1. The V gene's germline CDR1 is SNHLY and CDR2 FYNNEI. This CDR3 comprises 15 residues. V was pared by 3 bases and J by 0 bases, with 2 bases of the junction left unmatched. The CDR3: CASSEGQLSGNTIYF. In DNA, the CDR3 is TGTGCCAGCAGTGAGGGACAGCTCTCTGGAAACACCATATATTTT.

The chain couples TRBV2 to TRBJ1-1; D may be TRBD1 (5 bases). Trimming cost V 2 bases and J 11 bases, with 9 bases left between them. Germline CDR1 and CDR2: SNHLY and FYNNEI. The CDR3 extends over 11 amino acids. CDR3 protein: CASSESGGAFF. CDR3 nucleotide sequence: TGTGCCAGCAGTGAATCGGGGGGGGCTTTCTTT.

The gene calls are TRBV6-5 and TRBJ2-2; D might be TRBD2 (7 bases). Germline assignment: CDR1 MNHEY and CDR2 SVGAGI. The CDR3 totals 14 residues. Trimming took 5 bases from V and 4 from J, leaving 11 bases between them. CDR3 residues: CASSRGATTGELFF. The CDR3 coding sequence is TGTGCCAGCAGTCGGGGGGCGACCACCGGGGAGCTGTTTTTT.

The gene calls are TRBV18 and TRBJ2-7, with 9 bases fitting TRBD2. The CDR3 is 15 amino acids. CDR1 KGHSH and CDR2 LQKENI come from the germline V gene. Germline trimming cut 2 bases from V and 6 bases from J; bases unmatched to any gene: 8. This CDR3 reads CASSPSRGSGSEQYF. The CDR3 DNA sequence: TGTGCCAGCTCACCAAGTCGTGGTAGCGGGAGCGAGCAGTACTTC.

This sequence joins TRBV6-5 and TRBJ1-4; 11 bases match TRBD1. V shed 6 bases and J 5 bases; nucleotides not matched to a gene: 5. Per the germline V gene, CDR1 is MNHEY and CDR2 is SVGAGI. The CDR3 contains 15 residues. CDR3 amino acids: CASRTGTGGNEKLFF. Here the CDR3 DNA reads TGTGCCAGCAGAACCGGGACAGGGGGGAATGAAAAACTGTTTTTT.

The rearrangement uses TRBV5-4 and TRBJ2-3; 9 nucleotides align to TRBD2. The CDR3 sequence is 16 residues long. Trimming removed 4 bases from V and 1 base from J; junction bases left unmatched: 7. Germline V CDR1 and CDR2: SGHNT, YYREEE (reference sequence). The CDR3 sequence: CASSKGTSSGTDTQYF. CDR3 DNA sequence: TGTGCCAGCAGCAAAGGGACTAGCTCGGGCACAGATACGCAGTATTTT.